The rows below give T cell receptor beta chains drawn from one sample of a study of control samples from healthy donors and cancer patients. Repertoires were generated with immunoSEQ multiplex PCR, while TCRdb's copy carries only in-frame clones and drops some. The table has about 140,000 clones, over 85% seen once; the top ten hold roughly 10%. The sample consisted of blood. The origin of the receptors is a man under 40 in good health. The CDR3 runs from the conserved cysteine through the conserved F or W. Fields, in order: CDR3 length, clone size, J gene, D gene, V gene, CDR3 protein, CDR3 DNA. A D gene is named only where the DNA matches it firmly. Some rows mark clone size as missing; the rest say once, few, many or name a class of expanded clone.

>17|-|TRBJ2-2|-|TRBV9
CASSVSYEKPNTGELFF
TGTGCCAGCAGCGTAAGTTACGAAAAACCTAACACCGGGGAGCTGTTTTTT
>14|-|TRBJ2-7|-|TRBV7-9
CASSPTSLRYEQYF
TGTGCCAGCAGCCCCACCTCTCTACGATACGAGCAGTACTTC
>19|once|TRBJ1-3|TRBD1|TRBV7-9
CASSSLRTGGGSSGNTIYF
TGTGCCAGCAGCTCATTGAGGACAGGGGGCGGCAGCTCTGGAAACACCATATATTTT
>15|-|TRBJ1-5|-|TRBV24-1
CATSDPGYSNQPQHF
TGTGCCACCAGTGACCCCGGGTATAGCAATCAGCCCCAGCATTTT
>15|-|TRBJ1-2|-|TRBV6-6
CASSYSSGGGDGYTF
TGTGCCAGCAGTTACTCGTCGGGGGGTGGGGATGGCTACACCTTC
>12|-|TRBJ1-2|-|TRBV29-1
CSVDRGSNGYTF
TGCAGCGTTGATAGGGGCAGCAATGGCTACACCTTC
>17|-|TRBJ2-2|TRBD2|TRBV28
CATREIAGALNTGELFF
TGTGCCACACGGGAAATAGCGGGAGCCTTGAACACCGGGGAGCTGTTTTTT
>15|few|TRBJ1-4|-|TRBV5-6
CASSFTGDIGEKLFF
TGTGCCAGCAGCTTTACAGGAGATATAGGTGAAAAACTGTTTTTT
>15|-|TRBJ2-1|-|TRBV6-5
CASSAKPDAYNEQFF
TGTGCCAGCAGCGCCAAACCGGACGCATACAATGAGCAGTTCTTC
>14|once|TRBJ1-5|TRBD1|TRBV15
CATSSRQGDQPQHF
TGTGCCACCAGCAGCAGACAGGGTGATCAGCCCCAGCATTTT
>15|-|TRBJ2-2|TRBD1|TRBV7-9
CASKGRDRGYGELFF
TGTGCCAGCAAGGGTCGGGACAGGGGTTACGGGGAGCTGTTTTTT